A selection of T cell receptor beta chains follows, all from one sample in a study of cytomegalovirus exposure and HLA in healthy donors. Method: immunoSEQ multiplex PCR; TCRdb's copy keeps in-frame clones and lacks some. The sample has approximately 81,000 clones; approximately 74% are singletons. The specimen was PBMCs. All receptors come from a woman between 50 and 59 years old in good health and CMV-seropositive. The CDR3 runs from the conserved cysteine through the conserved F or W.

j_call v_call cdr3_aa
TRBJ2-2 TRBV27 CASSLANGELFF
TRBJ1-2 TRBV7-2 CASSSGPQGYGYTF
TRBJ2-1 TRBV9 CASSGRQGAVGEQFF
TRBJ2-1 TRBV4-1 CASSQGDSRYNEQFF
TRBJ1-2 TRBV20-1 CSPLYGYTF
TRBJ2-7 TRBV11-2 CASSHSSGRRFYEQYF
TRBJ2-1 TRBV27 CASSSASWDEQFF
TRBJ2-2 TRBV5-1 CASSLESVTGELFF
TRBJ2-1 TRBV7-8 CASTLTRNNEQFF
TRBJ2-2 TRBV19 CASSPTGGFAGELFF
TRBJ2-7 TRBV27 CASTSLGAGEQYF
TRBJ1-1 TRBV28 CASRRDRIRNTEAFF
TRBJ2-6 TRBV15 CATSVYGSGANVLTF
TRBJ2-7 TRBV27 CASSLVRTSYEQYF
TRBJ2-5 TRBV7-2 CASSLWSGLETQYF
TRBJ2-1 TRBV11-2 CASSFRSGFYNEQFF
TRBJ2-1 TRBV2 CASSSQRGGGNEQFF
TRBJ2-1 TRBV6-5 CASSHGGRWDEQFF
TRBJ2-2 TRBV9 CASSTLQGSGELFF
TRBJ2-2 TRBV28 CASNYRQITGELFF
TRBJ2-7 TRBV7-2 CASSPPGERVKQYF
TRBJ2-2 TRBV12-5 CASGLAPEGELFF
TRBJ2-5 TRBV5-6 CASSVGAGGVETQYF
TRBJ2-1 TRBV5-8 CASSSGLAGRSYNEQFF
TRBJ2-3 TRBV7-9 CASSSTADTQYF
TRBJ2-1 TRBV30 CAWSVRQGKFF
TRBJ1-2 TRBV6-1 CASMSPWSGYTF
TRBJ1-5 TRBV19 CASSVGTGSYSNQPQHF
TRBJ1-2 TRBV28 CASSEGGRLSGYTF
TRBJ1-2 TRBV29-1 CSVAANLYGYTF
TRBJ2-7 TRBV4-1 CASSQESGSSQPREQYF
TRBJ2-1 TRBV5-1 CASSLSPLPNEQFF
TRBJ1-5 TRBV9 CASSVGTGTNQPQHF
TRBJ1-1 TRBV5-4 CASRPDHLAAEAFF
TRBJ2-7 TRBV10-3 CAIRDLAGAYEQYF
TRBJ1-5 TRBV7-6 CASSSGTGSNQPQHF
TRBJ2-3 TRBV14 CASSQDPPGHPRDTQYF
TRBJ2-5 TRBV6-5 CASSYLRLAGSETQYF
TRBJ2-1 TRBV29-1 CSAATVREQFF
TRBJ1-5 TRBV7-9 CASSRGDSNQPQHF
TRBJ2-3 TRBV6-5 CASSYRRGGDTQYF
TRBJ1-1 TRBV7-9 CASSLTMSRTEAFF
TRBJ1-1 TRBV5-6 CASRGKAGGANTEAFF
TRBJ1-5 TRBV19 CASKPGTGGTTSFNQPQHF
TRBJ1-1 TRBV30 CAWRGGMNTEAFF
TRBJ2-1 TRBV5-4 CASRPQAGYANEQFF
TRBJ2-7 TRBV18 CASSQTDSSYEQYF